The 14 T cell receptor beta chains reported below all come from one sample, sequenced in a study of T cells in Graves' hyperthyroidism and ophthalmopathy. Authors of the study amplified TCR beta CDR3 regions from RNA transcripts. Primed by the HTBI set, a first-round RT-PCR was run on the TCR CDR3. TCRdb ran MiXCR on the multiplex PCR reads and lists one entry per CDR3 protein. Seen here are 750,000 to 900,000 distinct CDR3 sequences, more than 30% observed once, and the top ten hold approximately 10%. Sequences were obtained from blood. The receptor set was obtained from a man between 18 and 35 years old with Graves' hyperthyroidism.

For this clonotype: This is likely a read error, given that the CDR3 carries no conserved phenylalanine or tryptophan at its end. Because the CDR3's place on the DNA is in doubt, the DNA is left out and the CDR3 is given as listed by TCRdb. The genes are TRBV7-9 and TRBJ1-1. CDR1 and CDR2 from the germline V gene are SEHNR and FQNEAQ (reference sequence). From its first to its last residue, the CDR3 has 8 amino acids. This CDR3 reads CASSSPQP.

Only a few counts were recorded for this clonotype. The CDR3: CASSQSTTAQPQHF. In DNA form, the CDR3 reads TGCGCCAGCAGCCAATCCACGACGGCCCAGCCCCAGCATTTT. The chain uses TRBV4-1 and TRBJ1-5; D call uncertain. Germline lookup yields CDR1 MGHRA and CDR2 YSYEKL. This CDR3 region has 14 residues. V lost 2 bases to trimming and J lost 7 bases, with 12 bases between them.

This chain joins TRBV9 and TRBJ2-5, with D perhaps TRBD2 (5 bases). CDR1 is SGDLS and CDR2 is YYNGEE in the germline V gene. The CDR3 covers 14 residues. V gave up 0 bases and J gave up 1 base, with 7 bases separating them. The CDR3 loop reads CASSVAGSQETQYF. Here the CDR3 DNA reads TGTGCCAGCAGCGTAGCGGGGTCCCAAGAGACCCAGTACTTC.

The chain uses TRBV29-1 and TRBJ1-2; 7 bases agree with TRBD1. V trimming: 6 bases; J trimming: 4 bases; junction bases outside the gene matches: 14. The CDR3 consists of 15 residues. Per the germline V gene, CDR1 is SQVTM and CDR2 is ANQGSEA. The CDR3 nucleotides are TGCAGCGTAGCTCCGGGGGTAGGGGGCGCCTATGGCTACACCTTC. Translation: CSVAPGVGGAYGYTF.

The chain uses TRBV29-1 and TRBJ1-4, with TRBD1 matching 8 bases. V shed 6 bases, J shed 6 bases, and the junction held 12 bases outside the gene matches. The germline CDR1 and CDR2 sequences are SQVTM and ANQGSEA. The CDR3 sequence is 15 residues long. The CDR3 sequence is CSVAPTTGVDEKLFF. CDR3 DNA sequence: TGCAGCGTCGCTCCTACGACAGGGGTGGATGAAAAACTGTTTTTT.

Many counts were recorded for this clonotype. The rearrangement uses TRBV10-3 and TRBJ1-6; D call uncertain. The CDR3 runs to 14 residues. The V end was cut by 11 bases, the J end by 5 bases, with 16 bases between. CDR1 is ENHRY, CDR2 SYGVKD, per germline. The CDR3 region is CAVQERSDNSPLHF. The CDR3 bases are TGTGCCGTTCAGGAGAGGTCTGATAATTCACCCCTCCACTTT.

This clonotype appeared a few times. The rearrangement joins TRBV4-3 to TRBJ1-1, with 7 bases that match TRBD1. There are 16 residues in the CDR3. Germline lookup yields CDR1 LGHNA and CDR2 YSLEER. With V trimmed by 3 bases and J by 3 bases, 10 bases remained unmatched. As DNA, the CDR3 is TGCGCCAGCAGCCAGATGACAGGGATATCGTACACTGAAGCTTTCTTT. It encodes CASSQMTGISYTEAFF.

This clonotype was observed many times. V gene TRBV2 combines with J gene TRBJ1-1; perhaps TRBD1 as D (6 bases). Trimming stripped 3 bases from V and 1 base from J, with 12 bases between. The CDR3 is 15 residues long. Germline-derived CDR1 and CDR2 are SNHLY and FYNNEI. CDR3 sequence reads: CASSESGVPNTEAFF. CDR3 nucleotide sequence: TGTGCCAGCAGTGAGTCAGGGGTCCCGAACACTGAAGCTTTCTTT.

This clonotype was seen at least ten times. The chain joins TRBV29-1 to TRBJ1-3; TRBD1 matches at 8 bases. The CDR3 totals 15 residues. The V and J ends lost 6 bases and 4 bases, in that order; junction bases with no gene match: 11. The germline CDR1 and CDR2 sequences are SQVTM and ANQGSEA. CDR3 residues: CSVSFPDRGGNTIYF. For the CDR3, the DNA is TGCAGCGTCTCATTCCCCGACAGGGGCGGAAACACCATATATTTT.

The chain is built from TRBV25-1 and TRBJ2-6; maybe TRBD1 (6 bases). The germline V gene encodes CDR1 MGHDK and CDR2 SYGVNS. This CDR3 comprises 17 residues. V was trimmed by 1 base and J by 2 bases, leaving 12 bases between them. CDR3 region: CASSEFDRNTGANVLTF. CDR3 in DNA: TGTGCCAGCAGTGAATTTGACAGGAACACTGGGGCCAACGTCCTGACTTTC.

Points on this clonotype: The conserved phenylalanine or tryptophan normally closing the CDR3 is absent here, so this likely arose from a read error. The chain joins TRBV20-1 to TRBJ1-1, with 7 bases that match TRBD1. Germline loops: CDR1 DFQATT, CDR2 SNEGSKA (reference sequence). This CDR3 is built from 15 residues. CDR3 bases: TGCAGCACAGCCGGGACAGCTTTAGGGAACACTGAAGCTTTCCTT. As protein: CSTAGTALGNTEAFL.

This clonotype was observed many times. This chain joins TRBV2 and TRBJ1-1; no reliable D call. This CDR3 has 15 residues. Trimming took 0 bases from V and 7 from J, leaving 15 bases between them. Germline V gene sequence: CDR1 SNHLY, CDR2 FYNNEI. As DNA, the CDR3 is TGTGCCAGCAGTGAAGCGTATTATCGTGGTAATGAAGCTTTCTTT. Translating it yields CASSEAYYRGNEAFF.

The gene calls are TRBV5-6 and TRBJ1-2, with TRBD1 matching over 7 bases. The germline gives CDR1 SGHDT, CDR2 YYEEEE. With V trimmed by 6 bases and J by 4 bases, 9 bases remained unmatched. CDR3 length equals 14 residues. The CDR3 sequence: CASTPGGQSYGYTF. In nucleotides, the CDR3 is TGTGCCAGCACCCCTGGGGGACAGAGCTATGGCTACACCTTC.

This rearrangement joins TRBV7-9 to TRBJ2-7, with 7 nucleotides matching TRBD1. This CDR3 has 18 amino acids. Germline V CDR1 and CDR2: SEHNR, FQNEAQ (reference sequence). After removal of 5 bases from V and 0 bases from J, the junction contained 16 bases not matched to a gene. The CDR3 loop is CASSAPGTANADSYEQYF. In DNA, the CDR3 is TGTGCCAGCAGCGCGCCGGGGACAGCCAACGCCGACTCCTACGAGCAGTACTTC.